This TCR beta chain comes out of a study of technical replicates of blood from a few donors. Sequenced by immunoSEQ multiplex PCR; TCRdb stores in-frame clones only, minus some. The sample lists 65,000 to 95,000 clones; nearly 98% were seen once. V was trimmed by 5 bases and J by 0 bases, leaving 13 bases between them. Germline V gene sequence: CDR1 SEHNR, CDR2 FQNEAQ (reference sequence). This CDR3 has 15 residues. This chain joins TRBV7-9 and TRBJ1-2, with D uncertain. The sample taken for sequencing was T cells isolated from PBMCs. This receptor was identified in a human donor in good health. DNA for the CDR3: TGTGCCAGCAGCCCAAAGGCAGGTGCTAACTATGGCTACACCTTC. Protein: CASSPKAGANYGYTF.